This passage covers 5 T cell receptor beta chains from one sample sequenced in a study of T cell repertoires and leukemia-associated antigens (dated by TCRdb to between 2018 and 2021). These TCRs' antigens remain unknown. Library construction relied on 5' RACE. For sequencing, an Illumina MiSeq was employed. TCRdb took the public reads, trimmed them with fastp at Q25, ran MiXCR for clone calling and kept in-frame beta chains. Each CDR3 protein gets just one entry, which takes the most common genes and DNA from the rows behind it. Counted in this sample were roughly 12,000 distinct CDR3 sequences; 35% to 45% of them appeared once. The ten largest make up around a quarter of the sample. Sequencing was carried out using CD3+ T cells sorted from blood and cultured. These receptors all come from a female donor in good health.

This clonotype counts as medium-sized. The genes are TRBV12-3 or TRBV12-4 and TRBJ2-7; D assignment may be TRBD1 or TRBD2 (5 bases each). The CDR3 extends over 14 amino acids. V lost 3 bases and J lost 6, with 15 bases in between. The CDR3 reads CASSFATRGGEQYF. CDR3 sequence (DNA): TGTGCCAGCAGTTTTGCGACGAGGGGCGGCGAGCAGTACTTC.

By its share, this clonotype is medium-sized. V and J are TRBV12-3 or TRBV12-4 and TRBJ2-2; 10 bases map to TRBD1. V dropped 4 bases and J dropped 7; count of bases not matched to a gene: 15. CDR3 length equals 18 residues. The CDR3 loop reads CASSSPRLDRGLSGELFF. The CDR3 DNA reads TGTGCCAGCAGTTCCCCACGACTCGACAGGGGGCTTAGCGGGGAGCTGTTTTTT.

The CDR3 loop reads CSGQMNTGELFF. The CDR3 DNA reads as TGCAGCGGACAGATGAACACCGGGGAGCTGTTTTTT. This sequence joins TRBV29-1 and TRBJ2-2; weak D call: TRBD1 (5 bases). Germline V gene lookup returns CDR1 SQVTM and CDR2 ANQGSEA. Trimming cost V 7 bases and J 1 base, with 7 bases left between them. The CDR3 sequence is 12 residues long.

Ten or more counts support this clonotype. This chain joins TRBV3-1 and TRBJ2-7; 9 bases fit TRBD2. CDR3 length: 16 residues. The V and J ends lost 0 bases and 4 bases, in that order; junction bases with no gene match: 7. Germline CDR1 reads LGHDT; CDR2 reads YNNKEL (reference sequence). The CDR3 DNA follows: TGTGCCAGCAGCCAAGATCGGGCGGGAGGGCGTTACGAGCAGTACTTC. The encoded protein is CASSQDRAGGRYEQYF.

This clonotype was detected many times. CDR3 nucleotides: TGTGCCAGCTCACGGGACGGGAACACTGAAGCTTTCTTT. This encodes CASSRDGNTEAFF. The chain joins TRBV18 to TRBJ1-1; TRBD1 is a possible D gene (5 bases). V lost 4 bases and J lost 1, with 7 bases in between. Germline V gene lookup returns CDR1 KGHSH and CDR2 LQKENI. This CDR3 is 13 amino acids long.